The sequence of this T cell receptor (beta chain) was determined in a study of OX40 agonist ivuxolimab in advanced cancers. This CDR3 is 14 amino acids long. Germline V gene data show CDR1 as WNHNN and CDR2 as SYGVQD (reference sequence). V shed 4 bases and J 4 bases; nucleotides not matched to a gene: 3. Assay: immunoSEQ multiplex PCR; the TCRdb copy retains only in-frame clones and omits some. The table has roughly 45,000 clones, around 84% seen once. The sample was CD4+ or CD8+ T cells sorted from blood, taken in a trial of the OX40 agonist ivuxolimab. The TCR comes from an adult with an advanced solid tumor such as melanoma, head and neck, liver or kidney cancer. V usage is TRBV10-1 and J usage is TRBJ1-4, with TRBD1 matching 7 bases. The CDR3 spells CASSGTGINEKLFF. CDR3 nucleotides: TGCGCCAGCAGTGGGACAGGAATTAATGAAAAACTGTTTTTT.